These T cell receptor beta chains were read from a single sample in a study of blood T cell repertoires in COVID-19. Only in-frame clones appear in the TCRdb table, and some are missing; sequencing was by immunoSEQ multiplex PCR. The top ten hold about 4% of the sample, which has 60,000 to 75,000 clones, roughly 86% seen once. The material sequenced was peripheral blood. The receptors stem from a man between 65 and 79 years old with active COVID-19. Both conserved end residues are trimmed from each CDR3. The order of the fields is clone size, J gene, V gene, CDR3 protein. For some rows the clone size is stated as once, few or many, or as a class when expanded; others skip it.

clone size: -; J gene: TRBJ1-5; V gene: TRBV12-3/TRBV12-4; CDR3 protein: ASAGPGHQPQH
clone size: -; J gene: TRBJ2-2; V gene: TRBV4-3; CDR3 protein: ASSPIGGYTGELF
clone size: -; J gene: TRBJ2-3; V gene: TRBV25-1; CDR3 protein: ASSVWGLGGTDTQY
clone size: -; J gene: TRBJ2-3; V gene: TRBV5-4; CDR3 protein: ASSSRLAGTDTQY
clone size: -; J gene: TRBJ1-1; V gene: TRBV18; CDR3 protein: ASSREAGVPEAF
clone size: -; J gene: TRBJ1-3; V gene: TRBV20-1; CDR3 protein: SAPLGNTIY
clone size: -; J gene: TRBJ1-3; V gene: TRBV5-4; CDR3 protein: ASSLGGISGNTIY
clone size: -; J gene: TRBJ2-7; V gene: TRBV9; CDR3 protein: ASSVDRVSYEQY
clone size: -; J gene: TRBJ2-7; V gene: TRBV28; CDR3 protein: ASGGGGYEQY
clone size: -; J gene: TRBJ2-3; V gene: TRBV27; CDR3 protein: ASSLSSRGDTQY
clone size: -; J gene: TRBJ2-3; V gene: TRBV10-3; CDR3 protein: AISESISSGIPDTQY
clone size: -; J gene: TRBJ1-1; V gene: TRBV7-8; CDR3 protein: ASSLGGRGRTTEAF
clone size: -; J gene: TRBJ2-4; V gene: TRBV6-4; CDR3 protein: ASSDSSSTSGVQRGAKNIQY
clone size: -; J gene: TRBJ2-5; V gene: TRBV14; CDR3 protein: ASSQDLGRETQY
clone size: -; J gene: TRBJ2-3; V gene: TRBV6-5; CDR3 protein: ASSYSPGDTQY
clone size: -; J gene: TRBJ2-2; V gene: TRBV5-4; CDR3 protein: ASSSRAGGGGELF
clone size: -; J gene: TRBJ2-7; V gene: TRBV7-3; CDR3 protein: ASAPEREAGEQY
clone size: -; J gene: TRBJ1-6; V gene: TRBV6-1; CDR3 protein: ASSEGGQAAIPLH
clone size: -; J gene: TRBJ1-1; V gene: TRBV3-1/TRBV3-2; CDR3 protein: ASSQAAPTSEATEAF
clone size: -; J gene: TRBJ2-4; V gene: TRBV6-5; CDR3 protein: ASTTRTLAKNIQY
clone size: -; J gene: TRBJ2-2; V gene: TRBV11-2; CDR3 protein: ASSLMAGSGELF
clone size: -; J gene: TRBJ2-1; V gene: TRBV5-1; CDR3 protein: ASSITSGNYNEQF
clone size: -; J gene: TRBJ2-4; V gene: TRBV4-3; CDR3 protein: ASSQSPRGTGGFGKNIQY
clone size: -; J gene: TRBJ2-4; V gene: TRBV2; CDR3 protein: ASTPRAKNIQY
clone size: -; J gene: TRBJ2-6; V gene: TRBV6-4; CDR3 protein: ASSPGGSGANVLT
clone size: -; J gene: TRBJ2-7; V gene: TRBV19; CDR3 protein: ASRAGAMFSYEQY
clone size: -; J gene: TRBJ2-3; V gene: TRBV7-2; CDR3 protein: ASSLGTVFTDTQY
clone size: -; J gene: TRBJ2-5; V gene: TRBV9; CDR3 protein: ASSVGQDSVTQY
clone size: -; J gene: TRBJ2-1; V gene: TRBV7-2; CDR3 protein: ASSLLGLAGGPDNEQF
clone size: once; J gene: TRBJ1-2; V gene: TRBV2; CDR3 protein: ASSEAGWAPYGYT
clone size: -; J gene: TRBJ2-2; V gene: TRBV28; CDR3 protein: ASSGGTHTGELF
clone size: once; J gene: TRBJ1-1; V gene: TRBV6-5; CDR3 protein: ASTYPDGPGAEAF
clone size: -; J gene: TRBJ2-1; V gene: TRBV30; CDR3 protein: AWSKLRTPDNEQF
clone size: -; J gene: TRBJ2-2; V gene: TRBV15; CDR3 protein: ATSRGGANTGELF
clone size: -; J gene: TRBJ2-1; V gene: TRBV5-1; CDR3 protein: ASSSLRGVGGNEQF
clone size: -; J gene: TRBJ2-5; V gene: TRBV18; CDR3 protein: ASSPAVVALQETQY
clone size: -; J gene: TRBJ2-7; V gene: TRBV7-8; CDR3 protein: ASSLAAPGGAGSYEQY
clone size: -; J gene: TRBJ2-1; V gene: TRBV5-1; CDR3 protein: ASSLGQGRYNEQF
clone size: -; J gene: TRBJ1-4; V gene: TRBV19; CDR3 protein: ASSMSQMSEKLF
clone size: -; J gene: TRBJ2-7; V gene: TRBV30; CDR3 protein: AWSPGGTIWQY
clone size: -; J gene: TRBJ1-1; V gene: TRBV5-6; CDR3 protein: ASSFNSRGLGEAF
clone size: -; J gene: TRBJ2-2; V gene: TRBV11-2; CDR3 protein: ASSSQAGVTGELF
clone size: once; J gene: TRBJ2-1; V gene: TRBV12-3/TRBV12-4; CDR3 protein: ASTLGGGHQF
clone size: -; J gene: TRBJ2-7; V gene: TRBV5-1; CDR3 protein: ASSPRPGEQY
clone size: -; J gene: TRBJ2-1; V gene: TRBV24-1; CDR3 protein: ATSDLGLSGGAGPYNEQF
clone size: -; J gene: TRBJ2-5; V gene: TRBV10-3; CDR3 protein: ATKTSSETQY
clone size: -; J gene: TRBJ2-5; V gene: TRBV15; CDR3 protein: ATSRDSATYQETQY
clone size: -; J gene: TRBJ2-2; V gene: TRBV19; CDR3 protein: ASIRSDTGELF